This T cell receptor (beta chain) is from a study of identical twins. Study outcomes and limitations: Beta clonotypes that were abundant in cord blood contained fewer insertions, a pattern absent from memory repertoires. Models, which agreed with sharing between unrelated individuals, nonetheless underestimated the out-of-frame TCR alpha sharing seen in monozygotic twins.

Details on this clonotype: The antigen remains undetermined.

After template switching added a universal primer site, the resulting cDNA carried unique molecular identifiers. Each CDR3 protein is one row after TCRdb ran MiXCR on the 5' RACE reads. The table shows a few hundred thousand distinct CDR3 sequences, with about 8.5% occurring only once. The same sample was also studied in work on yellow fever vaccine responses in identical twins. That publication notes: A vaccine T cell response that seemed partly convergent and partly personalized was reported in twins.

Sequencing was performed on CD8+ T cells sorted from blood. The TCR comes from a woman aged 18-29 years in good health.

This CDR3 reads CASSSSSGGALEQFF. The CDR3 DNA reads TGTGCCAGCAGCTCCTCTAGCGGGGGGGCCTTGGAGCAGTTCTTC. The chain is built from TRBV7-8 and TRBJ2-1, with 12 bases lining up with TRBD2. CDR1 and CDR2 (germline): SGHVS, FQNEAQ. CDR3 length: 15 amino acids. J gave up 10 bases and V 4 bases, and 8 bases lay outside the gene matches.